A single sample gave rise to the 23 T cell receptor beta chains below, sequenced in a study of blood T cell repertoires in COVID-19. Produced via immunoSEQ multiplex PCR; TCRdb's table is partial and in-frame only. Here the sample spans 150,000 to 200,000 clones, roughly 82% being singletons. Material for sequencing was peripheral blood. The receptors derive from a woman in her sixties with COVID-19, enrolled during active disease.

The rearrangement joins TRBV5-1 to TRBJ1-3; D ambiguous. V was shortened by 4 bases and J by 3 bases, with 11 bases between the two germline ends. CDR1 SGHRS and CDR2 YFSETQ come from the germline V gene. The CDR3 loop spans 14 amino acids. CDR3 DNA: TGCGCCAGCAGCCCCCAGGCAGGTGGAAACACCATATATTTT. Protein: CASSPQAGGNTIYF. Full variable domain (outside the CDR3, taken from reference TRBV5-1 and TRBJ1-3): KAGVTQTPRYLIKTRGQQVTLSCSPISGHRSVSWYQQTPGQGLQFLFEYFSETQRNKGNFPGRFSGRQFSNSRSEMNVSTLELGDSALYLCASSPQAGGNTIYFGEGSWLTVV.

This chain connects TRBV28 to TRBJ1-1; tentatively, D is TRBD1 (5 bases). Per germline, CDR1 MDHEN and CDR2 SYDVKM. The CDR3 has 16 amino acids. V dropped 3 bases and J dropped 1 base, with 15 bases sitting between them. CDR3 region: CASSFLFRGGNTEAFF. Written as DNA, the CDR3 is TGTGCCAGCAGTTTTTTGTTTCGGGGGGGGAACACTGAAGCTTTCTTT. Looking up the rest from reference TRBV28 and TRBJ1-1 gives the full variable domain: DVKVTQSSRYLVKRTGEKVFLECVQDMDHENMFWYRQDPGLGLRLIYFSYDVKMKEKGDIPEGYSVSREKKERFSLILESASTNQTSMYLCASSFLFRGGNTEAFFGQGTRLTVV.

The chain couples TRBV7-9 to TRBJ2-7; 11 bases are a match to TRBD1. Germline V gene data show CDR1 as SEHNR and CDR2 as FQNEAQ (reference sequence). With 5 bases clipped from V and 4 bases from J, the junction kept 7 bases outside the gene matches. There are 15 residues in the CDR3. In DNA form, the CDR3 reads TGTGCCAGCAGCCCCCGGACAGGGGGCGGTTACGAGCAGTACTTC. Encoded protein: CASSPRTGGGYEQYF.

The V call is TRBV5-6, the J call TRBJ1-1, with TRBD1 identical over 7 bases. Losses at the gene ends were 0 bases for V and 5 bases for J; bases not matched to a gene: 4. This CDR3 has 14 residues. Germline V gene lookup returns CDR1 SGHDT and CDR2 YYEEEE. The CDR3 DNA follows: TGTGCCAGCAGCTTGGAGGGGGCTTGGACTGAAGCTTTCTTT. Residues: CASSLEGAWTEAFF.

J is TRBJ1-2 and V is TRBV30, with D perhaps TRBD1 (5 bases). In germline, CDR1 is GTSNPN, CDR2 SVGIG (reference sequence). The CDR3 totals 13 residues. Trimming pared 0 bases from V and 6 bases from J, leaving 11 bases between. The CDR3: CAWSVSPGHGYTF. The CDR3, as DNA: TGTGCCTGGAGTGTATCTCCAGGGCATGGCTACACCTTC.

Concerning this clone itself: This CDR3 is also generated by other DNA sequences in the sample. This rearrangement joins TRBV5-4 to TRBJ2-3; no clear D gene. V was pared by 0 bases and J by 0 bases, with 5 bases between. The V gene's germline CDR1 is SGHNT and CDR2 YYREEE (reference sequence). This CDR3 is 14 amino acids long. In DNA form, the CDR3 reads TGTGCCAGCAGCTTGGACAGCAGCACAGATACGCAGTATTTT. It codes for CASSLDSSTDTQYF.

The chain uses TRBV28 and TRBJ2-5, with 9 positions matching TRBD1. Looked up from germline, CDR1 is MDHEN and CDR2 is SYDVKM. V trimming: 6 bases; J trimming: 1 base; junction bases outside the gene matches: 6. This CDR3 has 15 amino acids. This CDR3 is CASSPGTGLQETQYF. In DNA form, the CDR3 reads TGTGCCAGCAGCCCCGGGACAGGGCTCCAAGAGACCCAGTACTTC.

CDR3 in DNA: TGCGCCAGCAGCCAAGATCTTAAATGGAACACTGAAGCTTTCTTT. It codes for CASSQDLKWNTEAFF. The rearrangement joins TRBV4-1 to TRBJ1-1, with D unresolved. Germline-derived CDR1 and CDR2 are MGHRA and YSYEKL. The CDR3 contains 15 residues. V was cut by 0 bases and J by 1 base, with 9 bases left in between.

The chain couples TRBV6-5 to TRBJ1-2; TRBD1 is a possible D gene (5 bases). Germline lookup yields CDR1 MNHEY and CDR2 SVGAGI. There are 14 residues in the CDR3. Between the trimmed V and J ends, which lost 6 bases and 2 bases, there was a span of 13 bases. CDR3 amino acids: CASRGRDENYGYTF. The CDR3 bases are TGTGCCAGCAGGGGGCGGGATGAGAACTATGGCTACACCTTC.

This rearrangement joins TRBV6-2 or TRBV6-3 to TRBJ2-7, with 8 bases fitting TRBD1. CDR3 size: 19 residues. The germline V gene encodes CDR1 MNHEY and CDR2 SVGEGT. Germline trimming cut 5 bases from V and 5 bases from J; bases unmatched to any gene: 23. Written as DNA, the CDR3 is TGTGCCAGCAGTCCCGGTGGGGCTTGGAGGCAGGGGGCTCTGAACGAGCAGTACTTC. Translating it yields CASSPGGAWRQGALNEQYF.

DNA of the CDR3: TGTGCCAGCAGTTACTCAAGGGGATTAGATACGCAGTATTTT. Encoded protein: CASSYSRGLDTQYF. The gene calls are TRBV6-5 and TRBJ2-3; D is possibly TRBD1 (5 bases). Trimming took 0 bases from V and 5 from J, leaving 9 bases between them. This CDR3 is 14 amino acids long. Germline-derived CDR1 and CDR2 are MNHEY and SVGAGI.

In its sample, this clone was seen a few times. The chain uses TRBV19 and TRBJ2-7, with 9 bases lining up with TRBD2. This CDR3 has 16 amino acids. The germline gives CDR1 LNHDA, CDR2 SQIVND (reference sequence). After removal of 6 bases from V and 3 bases from J, the junction contained 12 bases not matched to a gene. The CDR3 sequence is CASSPGRAGGLYEQYF. CDR3 sequence (DNA): TGTGCCAGTAGCCCTGGACGGGCGGGAGGGCTCTACGAGCAGTACTTC.

V gene TRBV4-1 combines with J gene TRBJ2-7; D ambiguous. Trimming shortened V by 0 bases and J by 0 bases, and 12 bases separated the two germline ends. The CDR3 runs 16 residues. CDR1 is MGHRA and CDR2 is YSYEKL in the germline V gene. CDR3 sequence (DNA): TGCGCCAGCAGCCAAGAAAGCGCACGGAGCTCCTACGAGCAGTACTTC. It is translated as CASSQESARSSYEQYF.

The chain is built from TRBV19 and TRBJ2-3; D is ambiguous. CDR3 length: 14 amino acids. Trimming pared 5 bases from V and 0 bases from J, leaving 9 bases between. Germline CDR1 reads LNHDA; CDR2 reads SQIVND (reference sequence). CDR3 sequence: CASSPVSSTDTQYF. The CDR3 DNA sequence: TGTGCCAGTAGTCCGGTTTCTAGCACAGATACGCAGTATTTT.

Here the CDR3 reads CATRRRVESYNEQFF. The CDR3 DNA reads TGTGCCACCCGACGCAGGGTAGAATCCTACAATGAGCAGTTCTTC. The rearrangement joins TRBV28 to TRBJ2-1; a weak D match, TRBD1 (5 bases). This CDR3 comprises 15 residues. Germline V gene sequence: CDR1 MDHEN, CDR2 SYDVKM. The germline V and J ends were trimmed by 10 bases and 1 base, with 17 bases remaining between them.

The V call is TRBV5-6, the J call TRBJ1-2, with 8 nucleotides matching TRBD1. Germline CDR1 is SGHDT and CDR2 is YYEEEE. The CDR3 contains 14 residues. V was pared by 4 bases and J by 3 bases, with 5 bases of the junction left unmatched. The CDR3 here is CASSPTGDDYGYTF. As DNA, the CDR3 is TGTGCCAGCAGCCCGACAGGGGACGACTATGGCTACACCTTC.

The chain links TRBV6-1 to TRBJ1-5, with D unclear. V dropped 4 bases and J dropped 2 bases, with 15 bases sitting between them. The length of the CDR3 is 16 residues. From germline, CDR1 is MNHNS and CDR2 SASEGT. The CDR3 region is CASSGLRRLGNQPQHF. The CDR3 nucleotides are TGTGCCAGCAGTGGTTTACGGAGACTCGGCAATCAGCCCCAGCATTTT.

J is TRBJ1-2 and V is TRBV6-5, with D uncertain. V dropped 7 bases and J dropped 3 bases, with 3 bases sitting between them. There are 10 residues in the CDR3. Per germline, CDR1 MNHEY and CDR2 SVGAGI. The CDR3 loop reads CASNYYGYTF. In DNA form, the CDR3 reads TGTGCCAGCAACTACTATGGCTACACCTTC.

This clone was observed a single time. This chain links TRBV4-1 with TRBJ1-2; 7 bases fit TRBD1. Germline trimming cut 1 base from V and 4 bases from J; bases unmatched to any gene: 6. The germline gives CDR1 MGHRA, CDR2 YSYEKL. CDR3 length equals 15 residues. The CDR3 region is CASSQGRDSVYGYTF. CDR3 coding DNA: TGCGCCAGCAGCCAAGGACGGGACAGCGTCTATGGCTACACCTTC.

The chain recombines TRBV2 with TRBJ2-5, with TRBD2 matching 9 bases. The CDR3 totals 14 residues. The V segment lost 4 bases and the J segment 3 bases; nucleotides outside the gene matches: 3. Germline CDR1 and CDR2: SNHLY and FYNNEI. The CDR3 coding sequence is TGTGCCAGCAGTGTCCTAGCGGGGAAAGAGACCCAGTACTTC. It translates to CASSVLAGKETQYF.

The chain is built from TRBV2 and TRBJ2-7; possible D gene TRBD2, 5 bases. Trimming took off 5 bases at V and 0 bases at J, with 14 bases between the two ends. Germline values: CDR1 SNHLY, CDR2 FYNNEI. This CDR3 is built from 15 residues. CDR3 DNA sequence: TGTGCCAGCAGTTCGGACTGGCAAAGCTCCTACGAGCAGTACTTC. It specifies CASSSDWQSSYEQYF.

This rearrangement joins TRBV27 to TRBJ1-1; D is ambiguous. Trimming took 2 bases from V and 1 from J, leaving 8 bases between them. The CDR3 runs to 14 residues. The V gene's germline CDR1 is MNHEY and CDR2 SMNVEV (reference sequence). The CDR3 DNA sequence: TGTGCCAGCAGTTTAACCCGGAGGAACACTGAAGCTTTCTTT. Residues: CASSLTRRNTEAFF.

The genes are TRBV19 and TRBJ2-6; possibly TRBD1 for D (6 bases). The V gene's germline CDR1 is LNHDA and CDR2 SQIVND (reference sequence). V was pared by 0 bases and J by 2 bases, with 17 bases between. The CDR3 is 19 amino acids. This CDR3 reads CASSIDLGTTFPGANVLTF. CDR3 DNA sequence: TGTGCCAGTAGTATAGATTTGGGGACAACTTTTCCTGGGGCCAACGTCCTGACTTTC.